These 30 T cell receptor beta chains came from one sample sequenced in a study of cytomegalovirus exposure and HLA in healthy donors. 60 Vbeta and 13 Jbeta primers were used in PCR. Using immunoSEQ multiplex PCR, the repertoire was profiled, and TCRdb retains in-frame clones only, with some absent. This table holds about 190,000 clones, 75% to 90% found once. Input material: PBMCs. These receptors all stem from a woman under 30 in good health and CMV-seronegative.

This chain uses TRBV4-2 with TRBJ1-4; TRBD1 aligns across 7 bases. The J segment lost 8 bases and the V segment lost 0 bases, leaving 6 bases of the junction unmatched. This CDR3 is built from 15 residues. Germline-derived CDR1 and CDR2 are LGHNA and YNFKEQ. CDR3 in DNA: TGTGCCAGCAGCCAAGATTACAGGGGTAAAGAAAAACTGTTTTTT. As protein: CASSQDYRGKEKLFF.

CDR3 in amino acids: CSVEGGGDQPQHF. The CDR3 nucleotides read TGCAGCGTTGAAGGCGGGGGGGATCAGCCCCAGCATTTT. The chain carries TRBV29-1 and TRBJ1-5; the D gene is possibly TRBD1 (5 bases). This CDR3 comprises 13 residues. V was pared by 1 base and J by 5 bases, with 9 bases between. The germline CDR1 and CDR2 sequences are SQVTM and ANQGSEA.

V and J are TRBV4-2 and TRBJ2-5; a possible D gene is TRBD2 (5 bases). This CDR3 spans 12 amino acids. V was shortened by 4 bases and J by 9 bases, with 12 bases between the two germline ends. Germline V gene sequence: CDR1 LGHNA, CDR2 YNFKEQ. The CDR3: CASSREDGAQYF. The CDR3 nucleotides are TGTGCCAGCAGCCGTGAGGACGGGGCCCAGTACTTC.

This chain connects TRBV12-5 to TRBJ1-2, with a possible D match to TRBD1 (6 bases). V was cut by 1 base and J by 3 bases, with 12 bases left in between. This CDR3 is 15 amino acids long. CDR1 is LGHNT, CDR2 FRNRAP, per germline. CDR3 amino acids: CASGLEGVRDYGYTF. CDR3 DNA sequence: TGTGCTAGTGGTTTGGAGGGGGTAAGGGACTATGGCTACACCTTC.

Here the CDR3 DNA reads TGTGCCAGCAGTTGGACAGGGCGTCAGGCAGATACGCAGTATTTT. It encodes CASSWTGRQADTQYF. This rearrangement joins TRBV27 to TRBJ2-3; 8 nucleotides align to TRBD1. The germline V gene has CDR1 MNHEY and CDR2 SMNVEV (reference sequence). This CDR3 region has 15 residues. Trimming at V came to 4 bases and at J to 4 bases, leaving 7 bases not matched to a gene.

The chain is built from TRBV6-6 and TRBJ2-1, with D uncertain. The CDR3 loop spans 13 amino acids. Germline CDR1 is MNHNY and CDR2 is SVGAGI (reference sequence). Trimming left V 2 bases short and J 6 bases short, with 8 bases between. This CDR3 reads CASSYIVVNEQFF. CDR3 sequence (DNA): TGTGCCAGCAGTTACATCGTAGTCAATGAGCAGTTCTTC.

V usage is TRBV30 and J usage is TRBJ2-1, with 8 bases identical to TRBD2. J lost 3 bases, V lost 0 bases, and 7 bases had no gene match. The CDR3 sequence is 16 residues long. Germline V gene sequence: CDR1 GTSNPN, CDR2 SVGIG (reference sequence). The CDR3 protein is CAWSVLGSGNYNEQFF. Here the CDR3 DNA reads TGTGCCTGGAGTGTACTTGGTAGCGGGAACTACAATGAGCAGTTCTTC. Filled out from reference TRBV30 and TRBJ2-1, the complete variable domain reads SQTIHQWPATLVQPVGSPLSLECTVEGTSNPNLYWYRQAAGRGLQLLFYSVGIGQISSEVPQNLSASRPQDRQFILSSKKLLLSDSGFYLCAWSVLGSGNYNEQFFGPGTRLTVL.

J is TRBJ2-7 and V is TRBV4-1, with TRBD1 matching 8 bases. V shed 1 base, J shed 6 bases, and the junction held 5 bases outside the gene matches. Germline CDR1 is MGHRA and CDR2 is YSYEKL. The CDR3 consists of 14 residues. The CDR3 here is CASSQVQGASEQYF. The CDR3 region has the DNA TGCGCCAGCAGCCAAGTCCAGGGGGCGTCCGAGCAGTACTTC.

The chain carries TRBV25-1 and TRBJ2-3; D is perhaps TRBD1 (5 bases). This CDR3 is 15 amino acids long. The germline gives CDR1 MGHDK, CDR2 SYGVNS. V lost 6 bases to trimming and J lost 2 bases, with 15 bases between them. The CDR3 loop is CASSGRQGFTDTQYF. CDR3 sequence (DNA): TGTGCCAGCAGCGGGCGGCAGGGATTCACAGATACGCAGTATTTT.

The V call is TRBV18, the J call TRBJ1-1, with D tentatively TRBD1 (5 bases). The CDR3 runs 13 residues. Trimming removed 6 bases from V and 6 bases from J, with 14 bases in between. Germline V gives CDR1 KGHSH, CDR2 LQKENI. The CDR3 region has the DNA TGTGCCAGCTCCCCGATGGAGGGGTCTGAAGCTTTCTTT. This sequence encodes CASSPMEGSEAFF.

Only one count was recorded for this clone. The J gene is TRBJ1-2, the V gene TRBV5-1; D gene unclear. Trimming shortened V by 4 bases and J by 3 bases, and 16 bases separated the two germline ends. There are 15 residues in the CDR3. Looked up from germline, CDR1 is SGHRS and CDR2 is YFSETQ. The CDR3 here is CASSPREAGHYGYTF. In DNA, the CDR3 is TGCGCCAGCAGCCCTAGGGAGGCAGGACACTATGGCTACACCTTC.

The rearrangement uses TRBV28 and TRBJ1-4, with 11 bases fitting TRBD1. Per the germline V gene, CDR1 is MDHEN and CDR2 is SYDVKM. V trimming: 8 bases; J trimming: 7 bases; junction bases outside the gene matches: 3. The CDR3 is 13 residues long. DNA for the CDR3: TGTGCCAGCTATGGGACAGGGGGTGAAAAACTGTTTTTT. Its translation is CASYGTGGEKLFF.

There are a few counts of this clone. The J gene is TRBJ1-1, the V gene TRBV5-6; D might be TRBD1 (6 bases). Germline V gene data show CDR1 as SGHDT and CDR2 as YYEEEE. Between the trimmed V and J ends, which lost 3 bases and 6 bases, there was a span of 21 bases. The CDR3 covers 16 residues. CDR3 sequence (DNA): TGTGCCAGCAGCTCGCTCCCGGTGACAGGCCAACCTGAAGCTTTCTTT. Encoded protein: CASSSLPVTGQPEAFF. The variable domain in full, with the rest retrieved from reference TRBV5-6 and TRBJ1-1, is DAGVTQSPTHLIKTRGQQVTLRCSPKSGHDTVSWYQQALGQGPQFIFQYYEEEERQRGNFPDRFSGHQFPNYSSELNVNALLLGDSALYLCASSSLPVTGQPEAFFGQGTRLTVV.

The rearrangement links TRBV5-5 to TRBJ2-1; 7 nucleotides align to TRBD2. CDR3 length: 15 amino acids. Looked up from germline, CDR1 is SGHKS and CDR2 is YYEKEE (reference sequence). J was trimmed by 2 bases and V by 6 bases; bases with no gene match: 8. CDR3 protein: CASTSSGTPYNEQFF. The CDR3 nucleotides are TGTGCCAGCACCTCAAGCGGGACCCCCTACAATGAGCAGTTCTTC.

The gene calls are TRBV6-6 and TRBJ2-1, with a possible D match to TRBD1 (6 bases). There are 16 residues in the CDR3. V was clipped by 2 bases and J by 3 bases, with 14 bases between them. Germline CDR1 is MNHNY and CDR2 is SVGAGI (reference sequence). This CDR3 is CASSYPRAGDYNEQFF. DNA for the CDR3: TGTGCCAGCAGTTACCCGCGGGCAGGGGACTACAATGAGCAGTTCTTC.

The chain recombines TRBV5-5 with TRBJ2-5; tentative D call: TRBD1 (5 bases). Germline values: CDR1 SGHKS, CDR2 YYEKEE (reference sequence). The length of the CDR3 is 16 residues. Between the trimmed V and J ends, which lost 5 bases and 3 bases, there was a span of 20 bases. CDR3 region: CASSLGYRTLEETQYF. CDR3 nucleotides: TGTGCCAGCAGTCTTGGGTACAGGACCCTTGAAGAGACCCAGTACTTC.

This chain uses TRBV7-9 with TRBJ1-5; TRBD1 matches 8 bases. Germline trimming cut 5 bases from V and 7 bases from J; bases unmatched to any gene: 7. Germline CDR1 SEHNR, CDR2 FQNEAQ (reference sequence). This CDR3 region has 14 residues. The CDR3 sequence is CASSPGQGEQPQHF. In nucleotides, the CDR3 is TGTGCCAGCAGCCCCGGACAGGGAGAGCAGCCCCAGCATTTT.

This chain uses TRBV7-2 with TRBJ1-3, with 7 bases aligning to TRBD1. CDR1 and CDR2 (germline): SGHTA, FQGNSA. The CDR3 runs 16 residues. V gave up 7 bases and J gave up 0 bases; unmatched junction bases: 9. The DNA for the CDR3 is TGTGCCAGCACCAGAGGGGGCCTTTCCTCTGGAAACACCATATATTTT. This translates into CASTRGGLSSGNTIYF.

J is TRBJ2-5 and V is TRBV29-1; TRBD2 agrees at 8 bases. Looked up from germline, CDR1 is SQVTM and CDR2 is ANQGSEA. The V gene end was trimmed by 4 bases and the J gene end by 4 bases; junction bases not matched to a gene: 11. The CDR3 consists of 15 residues. The chain's CDR3 is CSVGRGGAFGETQYF. The CDR3 DNA sequence: TGCAGCGTTGGCCGGGGGGGGGCTTTCGGAGAGACCCAGTACTTC.

The chain links TRBV19 to TRBJ2-6; D call uncertain. Germline lookup yields CDR1 LNHDA and CDR2 SQIVND (reference sequence). The V end lost 7 bases, the J end lost 0 bases, and 4 bases lay between the germline ends. The CDR3 runs to 13 residues. The CDR3 DNA follows: TGTGCCAGTACGTTCTCTGGGGCCAACGTCCTGACTTTC. It encodes CASTFSGANVLTF.

The chain has TRBV29-1 and TRBJ2-7, with 11 bases identical to TRBD2. Unmatched junction bases numbered 6, after V lost 4 bases and J lost 4 bases. Per the germline V gene, CDR1 is SQVTM and CDR2 is ANQGSEA. This CDR3 has 14 residues. The CDR3 DNA follows: TGCAGCGTTGGCGCCCTAGCGGGAGGATACGAGCAGTACTTC. Its translation is CSVGALAGGYEQYF.

This chain joins TRBV10-3 and TRBJ1-3; D remains ambiguous. This CDR3 is built from 13 residues. The V gene lost 8 bases and the J gene lost 4 bases, with 12 bases spanning the gap. The germline V gene encodes CDR1 ENHRY and CDR2 SYGVKD. For the CDR3, the DNA is TGTGCCATCCTTCCGGGGTTCGGAAACACCATATATTTT. It is translated as CAILPGFGNTIYF.

The V call is TRBV6-4, the J call TRBJ2-2; 7 bases map to TRBD1. This CDR3 comprises 17 residues. Germline CDR1 is MRHNA and CDR2 is SNTAGT. Trimming removed 7 bases from V and 3 bases from J; junction bases left unmatched: 14. In nucleotides, the CDR3 is TGTGCCAGCAAGGAGATCCCAGGGGGACCCGACACCGGGGAGCTGTTTTTT. Translated: CASKEIPGGPDTGELFF.

This sequence joins TRBV2 and TRBJ2-3, with 12 bases fitting TRBD2. Germline trimming cut 10 bases from V and 15 bases from J; bases unmatched to any gene: 8. The CDR3 sequence is 11 residues long. The germline gives CDR1 SNHLY, CDR2 FYNNEI. Written as DNA, the CDR3 is TGTGCCATCGCGACTAGCGGGAGCCACTATTTT. This codes for CAIATSGSHYF.

This clone was seen only once. V usage is TRBV28 and J usage is TRBJ1-5; perhaps TRBD1 as D (6 bases). V was trimmed by 3 bases and J by 0 bases, leaving 12 bases between them. The CDR3 runs 16 residues. The V gene's germline CDR1 is MDHEN and CDR2 SYDVKM. CDR3 DNA: TGTGCCAGCAGTTTGGCAGGGGATTATAGCAATCAGCCCCAGCATTTT. This encodes CASSLAGDYSNQPQHF.

The CDR3 sequence: CASSPRTGGYEQYF. In DNA, the CDR3 is TGTGCCAGCAGCCCCCGGACAGGGGGCTACGAGCAGTACTTC. The chain carries TRBV7-9 and TRBJ2-7; 10 bases match TRBD1. The germline CDR1 and CDR2 sequences are SEHNR and FQNEAQ (reference sequence). CDR3 length equals 14 residues. The trim removed 5 bases at V and 3 bases at J, leaving 4 bases unmatched.

The chain links TRBV5-1 to TRBJ2-3, with no clear D. Germline CDR1 SGHRS, CDR2 YFSETQ. The V end lost 0 bases, the J end lost 0 bases, and 8 bases lay between the germline ends. This CDR3 has 15 amino acids. CDR3 DNA sequence: TGCGCCAGCAGCTTGGCTGTTTTTAGCACAGATACGCAGTATTTT. It codes for CASSLAVFSTDTQYF.

This clone was found a few times. Other DNA sequences in the same sample also yield this CDR3. The V and J genes are TRBV6-6 and TRBJ1-1; weak D call: TRBD1 (6 bases). This CDR3 region has 14 residues. Deletions cut 4 bases from V and 0 bases from J, with 9 bases between. Germline V gene sequence: CDR1 MNHNY, CDR2 SVGAGI (reference sequence). CDR3 in DNA: TGTGCCAGCAGTTCGGGACAAATGAACACTGAAGCTTTCTTT. This sequence encodes CASSSGQMNTEAFF.

This clone appeared a single time. V usage is TRBV7-9 and J usage is TRBJ2-5; tentative D call: TRBD2 (6 bases). The CDR3 is 14 amino acids. V gave up 1 base and J gave up 5 bases, with 11 bases separating them. Looked up from germline, CDR1 is SEHNR and CDR2 is FQNEAQ (reference sequence). In nucleotides, the CDR3 is TGTGCCAGCAGCTTAGTGGCGGGGTGGGAGACCCAGTACTTC. It codes for CASSLVAGWETQYF.

This chain connects TRBV5-4 to TRBJ2-7; 9 positions match TRBD2. Unmatched junction bases numbered 14, after V lost 0 bases and J lost 4 bases. Germline values: CDR1 SGHNT, CDR2 YYREEE (reference sequence). The CDR3 consists of 18 residues. The CDR3 loop reads CASSLVGPAGGQDYEQYF. CDR3 nucleotides: TGTGCCAGCAGCTTGGTTGGTCCGGCGGGGGGGCAGGATTACGAGCAGTACTTC.